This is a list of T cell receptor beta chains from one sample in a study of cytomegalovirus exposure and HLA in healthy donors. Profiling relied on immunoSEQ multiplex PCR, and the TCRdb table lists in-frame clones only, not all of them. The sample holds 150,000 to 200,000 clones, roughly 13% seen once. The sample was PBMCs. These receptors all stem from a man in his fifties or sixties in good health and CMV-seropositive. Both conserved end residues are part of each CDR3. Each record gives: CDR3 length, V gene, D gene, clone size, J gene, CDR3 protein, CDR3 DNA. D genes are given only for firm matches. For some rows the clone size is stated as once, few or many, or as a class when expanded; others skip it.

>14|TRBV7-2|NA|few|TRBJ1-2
CASSPSPGDYGYTF
TGTGCCAGCAGCCCCTCTCCGGGGGACTATGGCTACACCTTC
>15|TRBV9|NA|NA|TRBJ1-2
CASSGRLGGHYGYTF
TGTGCCAGCAGCGGAAGACTGGGGGGACACTATGGCTACACCTTC
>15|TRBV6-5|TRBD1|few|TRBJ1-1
CASSPDRGRDTEAFF
TGTGCCAGCAGTCCCGACAGGGGGCGGGACACTGAAGCTTTCTTT
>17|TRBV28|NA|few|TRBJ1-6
CASSEPGRGAYNSPLHF
TGTGCCAGCAGCGAACCGGGCAGGGGAGCCTATAATTCACCCCTCCACTTT
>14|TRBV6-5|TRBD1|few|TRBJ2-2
CASRNRGQVGELFF
TGTGCCAGCAGAAACAGGGGGCAAGTCGGGGAGCTGTTTTTT
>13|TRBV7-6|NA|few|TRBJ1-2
CASSDRQAYGYTF
TGTGCCAGCAGCGACCGACAGGCATATGGCTACACCTTC
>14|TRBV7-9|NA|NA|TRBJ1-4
CASSGDSFNEKLFF
TGTGCCAGCAGCGGCGACAGCTTTAATGAAAAACTGTTTTTT
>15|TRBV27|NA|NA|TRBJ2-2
CASSPHLRDTGELFF
TGTGCCAGCAGTCCACACCTCAGGGATACCGGGGAGCTGTTTTTT
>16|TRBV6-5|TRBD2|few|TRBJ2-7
CASSYSSSGGAKEQYF
TGTGCCAGCAGTTACTCCTCTAGCGGGGGGGCGAAAGAGCAGTACTTC
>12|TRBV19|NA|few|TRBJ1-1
CATQTGNTEAFF
TGTGCCACTCAGACAGGGAACACTGAAGCTTTCTTT
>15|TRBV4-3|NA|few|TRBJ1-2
CASSQASGQGYGYTF
TGCGCCAGCAGCCAAGCCTCAGGGCAGGGCTATGGCTACACCTTC
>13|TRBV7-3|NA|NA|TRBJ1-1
CASSSGRDTEAFF
TGTGCCAGCAGCTCCGGGAGAGACACTGAAGCTTTCTTT
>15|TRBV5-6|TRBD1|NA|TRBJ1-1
CASSLSGQGHPGAFF
TGTGCCAGCAGCTTGAGCGGACAGGGCCACCCCGGAGCTTTCTTT
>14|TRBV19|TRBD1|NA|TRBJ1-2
CASSMGQASYGYTF
TGTGCCAGTAGTATGGGACAGGCCAGCTATGGCTACACCTTC
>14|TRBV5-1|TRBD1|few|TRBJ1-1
CASSSTGTGAEAFF
TGCGCCAGCAGCTCGACAGGGACCGGCGCTGAAGCTTTCTTT
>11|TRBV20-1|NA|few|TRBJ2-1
CSARGGYEQFF
TGCAGTGCTAGAGGCGGCTATGAGCAGTTCTTC
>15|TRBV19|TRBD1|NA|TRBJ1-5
CASSQTGNGNQPQHF
TGTGCCAGTAGCCAGACAGGGAATGGCAATCAGCCCCAGCATTTT
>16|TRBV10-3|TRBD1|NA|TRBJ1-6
CAISETGGAANSPLHF
TGTGCCATCAGTGAGACAGGGGGCGCAGCTAATTCACCCCTCCACTTT